Below, one T cell receptor beta chain is given with its context. Its antigen remains unidentified. Base qualities are not provided; no much larger clone lies one nucleotide away. At diagnosis, peripheral blood, uninvolved tumor-adjacent lung and tumor were collected and were preserved as a mix of fresh-frozen and FFPE material. For TCR repertoire profiling, the blood samples were analyzed as peripheral blood mononuclear cells. TCR beta CDR3 regions were sequenced from DNA using the immunoSEQ Assay. Turning to the authors' computational methods: To compute T cell density, TCR beta template counts were normalized to usable DNA, which was estimated by amplifying housekeeping genes. Richness was estimated using the preseqR package, with extrapolation to 400,000 templates for PBMC samples and to 120,000 templates for tissue samples. Clonality was defined by subtracting Pielou's evenness from one. Differential abundance testing on productive amino-acid clonotypes, with a minimum total count of 5 and an alpha of 0.1, was used to identify tissue-enriched TCRs. The Jaccard Index and the Morisita Overlap Index were used to measure repertoire overlap between compartments. GLIPH clustered TCR beta CDR3s with public tetramer-defined viral CDR3s; viral motifs required at least three viral sequences plus V-gene enrichment. In TCRdb, the immuneACCESS table is reduced to in-frame sequences with V and J assigned. These tables do not hold every clone; where another copy was compared, an unresolved V gene accounts for under half, and the others remain unexplained. That table is the source of V, J and clone size, and D and trimming were worked out from the DNA. The sample table shows about 33,000 clones, and roughly 90% are seen once. The ten most abundant clones make up roughly 4.5% of the sample.

Taken from cysteine to phenylalanine, the CDR3 has 16 residues. Just CDR3 DNA is preserved here, 48 bases in frame from base 1. V is pared back by 0 bases and J by 15 bases, with 24 bases lying between the germline termini. The germline V gene encodes CDR1 LNHNV and CDR2 YYDKDF (reference sequence). This entry belongs to a study of T cells in localized non-small cell lung cancer (dated by TCRdb to about 2020). Describing the broader study: The study examined T cell repertoires in approximately 240 patients with early-stage NSCLC and compared tumors with uninvolved tumor-adjacent lungs. NSCLC patients had a mean age of around 70 years, and more than 120 were male and some 98 female. All 250 or so NSCLC patients in the cohort were treatment-naive and had localized lung tumors that were resected. The investigation overall reported the following: Higher blood T cell density associated with longer overall survival, while higher adjacent-lung clonality associated with shorter survival. Uninvolved tumor-adjacent lung showed the highest T cell clonality, higher than tumor, which suggests more focused antigenic responses in the uninvolved tumor-adjacent lung. Of the top 100 tumor clones, a median of roughly 56 were detected in paired uninvolved adjacent lung; 28 were also among that lung's top 100. Because multi-region tumor sequencing was not performed, intratumor heterogeneity could not be ruled out. Because of the exploratory design, TCR variables were selected using unadjusted p-values without false-discovery rate correction.

This sample comprised peripheral blood, obtained before any cancer treatment. Recombination connected TRBV15 to TRBJ2-1; the D gene is perhaps TRBD2, on 7 matching bases. The receptor was derived from a man aged 35 to 69 with stage I lung adenocarcinoma. The nucleotides are TGTGCCACCAGCAGAGATAGAGGGAGCAGGGGAGGGGGTGCGTTCTTC. Translated, it gives CATSRDRGSRGGGAFF.